These 12 T cell receptor beta chains came from one sample sequenced in a study of T cells in Graves' hyperthyroidism and ophthalmopathy. It was RNA transcripts that yielded the amplified TCR beta CDR3 regions. The primer set for the first-round RT-PCR of the TCR CDR3 was HTBI. Using its own MiXCR run on the multiplex PCR reads, TCRdb lists one record per CDR3 protein. The table shows around 800,000 distinct CDR3 sequences, with about two fifths occurring only once. The sequenced material came from blood. These receptors originate from a man between 18 and 29 years old with Graves' hyperthyroidism.

As for this clonotype: A junction boundary mismatches the germline segment, possibly from a read error. CDR3 nucleotide sequence: TGTGCTAGCAGCCAATCGCTCTCGCAGGGGGCGAACACCGGGGAGCTGTTTTTT. Its protein is CASSQSLSQGANTGELFF. The chain has TRBV7-7 and TRBJ2-2; 7 positions agree with TRBD1. The germline V gene has CDR1 SSHAT and CDR2 FNYEAQ (reference sequence). The CDR3 totals 18 residues.

The CDR3 DNA sequence: TGTGCCAGCAGTACGGTTAACACCGGGGAGCTGTTTTTT. It yields the protein CASSTVNTGELFF. The chain combines TRBV12-3 or TRBV12-4 with TRBJ2-2, with D hard to call. V was pared by 5 bases and J by 2 bases, with 6 bases between. CDR3 length equals 13 residues.

At least ten counts were recorded for this clonotype. The genes are TRBV2 and TRBJ2-2; D is perhaps TRBD1 (5 bases). In germline, CDR1 is SNHLY, CDR2 FYNNEI. There are 15 residues in the CDR3. V lost 2 bases to trimming and J lost 5 bases, with 12 bases between them. The CDR3 loop reads CASSEQGLGTGELFF. The CDR3 DNA is TGTGCCAGCAGTGAACAGGGCCTGGGGACCGGGGAGCTGTTTTTT.

The chain has TRBV9 and TRBJ1-2; D not resolved. The germline V gene has CDR1 SGDLS and CDR2 YYNGEE. V was clipped by 4 bases and J by 4 bases, with 17 bases between them. The CDR3 spans 15 residues. CDR3 protein: CASSQNADGLYGYTF. The CDR3 region has the DNA TGTGCCAGCAGCCAAAACGCGGACGGCCTCTATGGCTACACCTTC.

The V gene is TRBV4-1, the J gene TRBJ2-7, with 11 bases that match TRBD1. The V gene end was trimmed by 0 bases and the J gene end by 4 bases; junction bases not matched to a gene: 5. Germline V gives CDR1 MGHRA, CDR2 YSYEKL. The CDR3 sequence is 16 residues long. The chain's CDR3 is CASSQDVGQGAYEQYF. CDR3 in DNA: TGCGCCAGCAGCCAAGATGTTGGACAGGGGGCTTACGAGCAGTACTTC.

This chain links TRBV20-1 with TRBJ2-7; 12 bases line up with TRBD2. Unmatched junction bases numbered 2, after V lost 3 bases and J lost 5 bases. CDR3 size: 13 residues. Germline V gene sequence: CDR1 DFQATT, CDR2 SNEGSKA (reference sequence). Here the CDR3 DNA reads TGCAGTGCTAGGACTAGCGGGAGTGACGAGCAGTACTTC. This gives the protein CSARTSGSDEQYF.

This clonotype was seen at least ten times. CDR3: CSVFSNPYEQYF. The CDR3 nucleotides are TGCAGCGTATTCAGCAACCCCTACGAGCAGTACTTC. The rearrangement links TRBV29-1 to TRBJ2-7; no reliable D call. The germline CDR1 and CDR2 sequences are SQVTM and ANQGSEA. CDR3 length: 12 amino acids. V was cut by 6 bases and J by 2 bases, with 11 bases left in between.

This clonotype was detected a few times. CDR3 loop: CASSSRTRDGETQYF. In DNA form, the CDR3 reads TGTGCCAGCAGCTCTCGAACTAGGGACGGAGAGACCCAGTACTTC. V usage is TRBV7-9 and J usage is TRBJ2-5; D possibly uses TRBD1 or TRBD2 (5 bases each). The CDR3 runs 15 residues. Germline assignment: CDR1 SEHNR and CDR2 FQNEAQ (reference sequence). Trimming shortened V by 4 bases and J by 4 bases, and 16 bases separated the two germline ends. Full variable domain (missing parts from reference TRBV7-9 and TRBJ2-5): DTGVSQNPRHKITKRGQNVTFRCDPISEHNRLYWYRQTLGQGPEFLTYFQNEAQLEKSRLLSDRFSAERPKGSFSTLEIQRTEQGDSAMYLCASSSRTRDGETQYFGPGTRLLVL.

This clonotype was seen ten or more times. The V and J genes are TRBV29-1 and TRBJ2-2; 7 bases are a match to TRBD2. Germline V gene sequence: CDR1 SQVTM, CDR2 ANQGSEA. With V trimmed by 6 bases and J by 0 bases, 4 bases remained unmatched. This CDR3 is built from 14 residues. This CDR3 is CSVLSGANTGELFF. CDR3 DNA sequence: TGCAGCGTCCTAAGCGGGGCGAACACCGGGGAGCTGTTTTTT.

There are many counts of this clonotype. CDR3 loop: CASSEWETGTEAFF. The CDR3 DNA reads as TGCGCCAGCAGTGAGTGGGAAACTGGCACTGAAGCTTTCTTT. This chain links TRBV10-1 with TRBJ1-1, with D hard to call. Per the germline V gene, CDR1 is WNHNN and CDR2 is SYGVQD (reference sequence). The V gene lost 1 base and the J gene lost 4 bases, with 10 bases spanning the gap. This CDR3 contains 14 residues.

The chain has TRBV12-3 or TRBV12-4 and TRBJ2-5, with D unclear. V gave up 5 bases and J gave up 4 bases, with 8 bases separating them. The CDR3 totals 12 residues. In DNA, the CDR3 is TGTGCCAGCAGTAGAATGGGAGAGACCCAGTACTTC. It translates to CASSRMGETQYF.

The J gene is TRBJ2-2, the V gene TRBV2; TRBD2 matches 9 bases. CDR1 is SNHLY, CDR2 FYNNEI, per germline. V gave up 1 base and J gave up 0 bases; unmatched junction bases: 12. CDR3 size: 20 residues. The CDR3 nucleotides read TGTGCCAGCAGTGAAGTTCTCTGGCGTAGCGGGAGAACGAACACCGGGGAGCTGTTTTTT. It specifies CASSEVLWRSGRTNTGELFF. Combining the CDR3 with reference TRBV2 and TRBJ2-2 gives the whole variable domain EPEVTQTPSHQVTQMGQEVILRCVPISNHLYFYWYRQILGQKVEFLVSFYNNEISEKSEIFDDQFSVERPDGSNFTLKIRSTKLEDSAMYFCASSEVLWRSGRTNTGELFFGEGSRLTVL.